These 20 T cell receptor beta chains came from one sample sequenced in a study of CD8+CD57+ T cells in acquired aplastic anemia. The TCR beta profiling, which covered VDJ combination and CDR3 sequence, was carried out using genomic DNA as the template. TCRdb reprocessed the reads via MiXCR and lists one record per CDR3 protein. Of around 120,000 distinct CDR3 sequences listed, about 43% are singletons. The sequenced patients had an expansion of CD8+CD57+ cells seen by flow cytometry. Source material: sorted CD4+, CD8+, or CD8+CD57+ T cells (not recorded which) from PBMCs. These receptors came from a human donor with aplastic anemia.

This clonotype was seen at least ten times. The chain is built from TRBV14 and TRBJ1-4, with D tentatively TRBD1 (5 bases). The CDR3 covers 12 residues. The V gene's germline CDR1 is SGHDN and CDR2 FVKESK. Trimming left V 3 bases short and J 8 bases short, with 7 bases between. The CDR3 DNA follows: TGTGCCAGCAGCCAGAGGGGAGAAAAACTGTTTTTT. Translation: CASSQRGEKLFF.

At least ten counts were recorded for this clonotype. This rearrangement joins TRBV7-2 to TRBJ2-2; the D gene is possibly TRBD1 (6 bases). Between the trimmed V and J ends, which lost 6 bases and 1 base, there was a span of 12 bases. Germline V lookup: CDR1 SGHTA, CDR2 FQGNSA. The CDR3 has 15 residues. The DNA of the CDR3 is TGTGCCAGCAGAAGTACGGGACAGAACACCGGGGAGCTGTTTTTT. Protein: CASRSTGQNTGELFF.

The V and J genes are TRBV28 and TRBJ2-7, with D tentatively TRBD2 (6 bases). This CDR3 region has 13 residues. V was shortened by 4 bases and J by 7 bases, with 14 bases between the two germline ends. CDR1 is MDHEN and CDR2 is SYDVKM in the germline V gene. The CDR3 DNA is TGTGCCAGCAGTTGGGGGACTCGTCAGGAGCAGTACTTC. It translates to CASSWGTRQEQYF.

This clonotype was seen ten or more times. The V call is TRBV7-8, the J call TRBJ2-7; D not resolved. Germline-derived CDR1 and CDR2 are SGHVS and FQNEAQ. V lost 1 base, J lost 2 bases, and 9 bases lay in between. The CDR3 length is 14 residues. The CDR3 sequence: CASSLGGSTYEQYV. The CDR3 coding sequence is TGTGCCAGCAGCTTAGGGGGTTCAACCTACGAGCAGTACGTC.

This clonotype was detected many times. This CDR3 reads CSVGGQGGPGNTIYF. CDR3 nucleotide sequence: TGCAGCGTGGGCGGACAGGGGGGGCCTGGAAACACCATATATTTT. The chain has TRBV29-1 and TRBJ1-3; TRBD1 matches 10 bases. V trimming: 6 bases; J trimming: 2 bases; junction bases outside the gene matches: 7. The CDR3 length is 15 residues. Germline-derived CDR1 and CDR2 are SQVTM and ANQGSEA.

The V gene is TRBV10-2, the J gene TRBJ1-4, with D unclear. Deletions cut 4 bases from V and 8 bases from J, with 11 bases between. The CDR3 length is 13 residues. Germline lookup yields CDR1 WSHSY and CDR2 SAAADI. CDR3 DNA sequence: TGCGCCAGCAGTGGGGAGAGTGGGGAAAAACTGTTTTTT. As protein: CASSGESGEKLFF.

This clonotype appeared many times. The rearrangement uses TRBV9 and TRBJ1-1; 9 bases match TRBD1. The CDR3 length is 16 residues. The germline gives CDR1 SGDLS, CDR2 YYNGEE. Trimming removed 4 bases from V and 2 bases from J; junction bases left unmatched: 9. The CDR3 sequence: CASSSLTGQGNTEAFF. The CDR3 nucleotides read TGTGCCAGCAGCTCCCTCACGGGACAGGGTAACACTGAAGCTTTCTTT.

About this clonotype: The junction departs from germline at one end; a sequencing error may be responsible. The chain couples TRBV28 to TRBJ1-6; the match to TRBD1 covers 7 bases. This CDR3 has 18 residues. The V gene's germline CDR1 is MDHEN and CDR2 SYDVKM. The CDR3 DNA is TGTGCCGGCAGAGAACGGGGACAGCCAGTCGCCTATAATTCACCCCTCCACTTT. Protein sequence: CAGRERGQPVAYNSPLHF.

The table lists this clonotype with a few counts. This chain uses TRBV5-1 with TRBJ1-4; D not resolved. CDR1 and CDR2 (germline): SGHRS, YFSETQ. Trimming removed 0 bases from V and 5 bases from J, with 8 bases in between. The CDR3 is made up of 14 amino acids. The CDR3 DNA reads as TGCGCCAGCAGCTTGGAGGACCTCAATGAAAAACTGTTTTTT. Protein sequence: CASSLEDLNEKLFF.

The V and J genes are TRBV19 and TRBJ2-1; 9 positions match TRBD1. Germline-derived CDR1 and CDR2 are LNHDA and SQIVND (reference sequence). The CDR3 is made up of 14 amino acids. V shed 5 bases and J 6 bases; nucleotides not matched to a gene: 5. CDR3 DNA sequence: TGTGCCAGTAGTCCTCAGGGACAGGGCAATGAGCAGTTCTTC. It is translated as CASSPQGQGNEQFF.

This chain uses TRBV20-1 with TRBJ2-3; no reliable D call. Trimming stripped 8 bases from V and 0 bases from J, with 9 bases between. Germline assignment: CDR1 DFQATT and CDR2 SNEGSKA (reference sequence). This CDR3 comprises 12 residues. CDR3 sequence (DNA): TGCAGTAGCCTTGTTAGCACAGATACGCAGTATTTT. This sequence encodes CSSLVSTDTQYF.

This clonotype was seen more than once but under ten times. A single base separates this from a much larger clone, so it may be a read error. This chain connects TRBV5-1 to TRBJ2-3, with 7 nucleotides matching TRBD2. This CDR3 has 16 amino acids. Germline values: CDR1 SGHRS, CDR2 YFSETQ. The V and J ends lost 0 bases and 1 base, in that order; junction bases with no gene match: 5. The CDR3 DNA reads TGCGCCAGCAGCTTGGAAGCTAGCGGTGGCACAGATACGCAGTATTTT. Translation gives CASSLEASGGTDTQYF. The full variable domain, in which reference TRBV5-1 and TRBJ2-3 provide the parts outside the CDR3, is KAGVTQTPRYLIKTRGQQVTLSCSPISGHRSVSWYQQTPGQGLQFLFEYFSETQRNKGNFPGRFSGRQFSNSRSEMNVSTLELGDSALYLCASSLEASGGTDTQYFGPGTRLTVL.

The genes are TRBV10-3 and TRBJ2-6; no clear D. Germline V lookup: CDR1 ENHRY, CDR2 SYGVKD. V was clipped by 7 bases and J by 9 bases, with 13 bases between them. The CDR3 has 13 residues. The CDR3 region has the DNA TGTGCCATCACCCGGACCCAAGGCAACGTCCTGACTTTC. Translated, it gives CAITRTQGNVLTF.

This clonotype was seen a few times. This could be a read error, since a much larger clone is one nucleotide away. This chain connects TRBV4-1 to TRBJ1-2; D is uncertain. CDR3 size: 14 residues. In germline, CDR1 is MGHRA, CDR2 YSYEKL. The CDR3 here is CASSQVGQFYDYTF. The CDR3 DNA follows: TGCGCCAGCAGCCAAGTAGGGCAATTCTATGACTACACCTTC.

The chain combines TRBV7-2 with TRBJ1-1; D gene ambiguous. Trimming removed 4 bases from V and 5 bases from J, with 11 bases in between. The CDR3 runs 13 residues. Germline CDR1 SGHTA, CDR2 FQGNSA. The chain's CDR3 is CASSSGVVTEAFF. The CDR3 DNA sequence: TGTGCCAGCAGCTCCGGGGTTGTGACTGAAGCTTTCTTT.

This clonotype was observed at least ten times. At one end, the junction sequence differs from germline, possibly due to a read error. The chain couples TRBV5-1 to TRBJ1-3; no definite D call. The CDR3 runs 13 residues. Per the germline V gene, CDR1 is SGHRS and CDR2 is YFSETQ. The CDR3 DNA sequence: TGCGCCAACAGCTTGGAAACGGGAAACACCATATATTTT. The encoded protein is CANSLETGNTIYF.

Many counts were recorded for this clonotype. The genes are TRBV6-5 and TRBJ2-3; tentatively, D is TRBD2 (5 bases). V lost 4 bases, J lost 6 bases, and 8 bases lay in between. This CDR3 is 12 amino acids long. Germline-derived CDR1 and CDR2 are MNHEY and SVGAGI. As DNA, the CDR3 is TGTGCCAGCAGTTCCACGGGGGATACGCAGTATTTT. Its protein is CASSSTGDTQYF.

A remark on this clonotype: The CDR3 end shows no conserved phenylalanine or tryptophan, and so a read error is likely. CDR3 coding DNA: TGCAGTGCTAACAGGCCCGGGACGGATACGCAGTATCTT. This sequence encodes CSANRPGTDTQYL. The chain combines TRBV20-1 with TRBJ2-3; D tentatively fits TRBD1 or TRBD2 (5 bases each). This CDR3 comprises 13 residues. Germline V gene sequence: CDR1 DFQATT, CDR2 SNEGSKA (reference sequence). V lost 4 bases to trimming and J lost 6 bases, with 14 bases between them.

The V call is TRBV10-3, the J call TRBJ2-7; D is perhaps TRBD1 (6 bases). The CDR3 is 14 residues long. Germline V gene data show CDR1 as ENHRY and CDR2 as SYGVKD. V was trimmed by 1 base and J by 4 bases, leaving 11 bases between them. Here the CDR3 DNA reads TGTGCCATCAGTGAGTGGGGCAGGGGATACGAGCAGTACTTC. Translating it yields CAISEWGRGYEQYF.

V usage is TRBV12-3 or TRBV12-4 and J usage is TRBJ2-6, with D maybe TRBD1 (6 bases). The CDR3 covers 14 residues. V was shortened by 5 bases and J by 10 bases, with 15 bases between the two germline ends. CDR3 nucleotide sequence: TGTGCCAGCAGTATCCGGGACACATTTAACGTCCTGACTTTC. Its protein is CASSIRDTFNVLTF.